The clone carrying this TCR beta chain has a handful of counts. Its antigen is undetermined. This CDR3 is also generated by other DNA sequences in the sample. This record comes from a study of radiation and T cells in renal cell carcinoma. Libraries were prepared by immunoSEQ multiplex PCR; TCRdb keeps only in-frame clonotypes and omits some of them. Counted here are some 130,000 clones, 70% to 90% occurring once; the ten biggest clones make up around 2%. The CDR3 has 14 amino acids. After removal of 6 bases from V and 5 bases from J, the junction contained 5 bases not matched to a gene. Germline V gene lookup returns CDR1 MDHEN and CDR2 SYDVKM. Points from the study as a whole: Top tumor clonotypes rose in blood 2 weeks post-radiation, then contracted.

Regarding time point: blood 2 weeks post-SBRT. Described treatment: 15 Gy SBRT to primary tumor, nephrectomy 4 weeks later. J is TRBJ1-1 and V is TRBV28; 11 nucleotides align to TRBD1. The starting material was blood, obtained from a patient whose treatment included radiotherapy and nephrectomy. This TCR was recovered from a woman in her fifties or sixties with renal cell carcinoma. This CDR3 is CASRRTGGFTEAFF. In DNA form, the CDR3 reads TGTGCCAGCAGACGGACAGGGGGCTTTACTGAAGCTTTCTTT.